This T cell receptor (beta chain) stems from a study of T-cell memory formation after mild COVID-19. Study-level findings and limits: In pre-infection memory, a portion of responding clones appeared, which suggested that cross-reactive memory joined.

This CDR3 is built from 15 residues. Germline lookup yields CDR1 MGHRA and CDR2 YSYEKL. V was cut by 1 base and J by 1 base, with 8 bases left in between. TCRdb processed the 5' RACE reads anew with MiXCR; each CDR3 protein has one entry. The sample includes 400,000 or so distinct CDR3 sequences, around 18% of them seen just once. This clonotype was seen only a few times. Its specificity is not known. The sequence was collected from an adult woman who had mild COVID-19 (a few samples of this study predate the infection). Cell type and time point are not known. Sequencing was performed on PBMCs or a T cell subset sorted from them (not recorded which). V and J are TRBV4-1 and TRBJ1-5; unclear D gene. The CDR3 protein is CASSQGGTSNQPQHF. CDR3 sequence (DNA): TGCGCCAGCAGCCAAGGGGGAACGAGCAATCAGCCCCAGCATTTT.